One and the same sample provided the 2 T cell receptor beta chains below, sequenced in a study of T cell clonality in common variable immunodeficiency. TCRdb keeps only in-frame clones here, not all; method: immunoSEQ multiplex PCR. The profile covers some 52,000 clones, none occurring a single time. Sequencing was carried out using peripheral blood mononuclear cells. These receptor sequences come from a person between 18 and 70 years old in good health.

This clone showed up just a few times. Mismatch with germline at one junction end may stem from a read error. The read terminates 3 residues ahead of where the CDR3 ends, so the germline J gene completes it. Other DNA sequences in the sample encode the same CDR3. The V gene is TRBV20-1, the J gene TRBJ1-3; a weak D match, TRBD1 (6 bases). Germline CDR1 DFQATT, CDR2 SNEGSKA (reference sequence). There are 14 residues in the CDR3. The CDR3 spells CSARDKGPRDTIYF. CDR3 DNA (partial): TGCAGTGCTAGAGATAAGGGCCCCAGGGACACT.

This clone was observed at least ten times. The read ends 3 residues early relative to the CDR3; the germline J gene fills the gap. This chain joins TRBV5-8 and TRBJ2-3; D not resolved. Germline V gene lookup returns CDR1 SGHTS and CDR2 YDEGEE. This CDR3 contains 12 residues. Trimming cost V 4 bases and J 5 bases, with 8 bases left between them. Incomplete CDR3 DNA: TGTGCCAGCAGCCCGCGGCGAGATACG. It codes for CASSPRRDT. The whole CDR3 protein reads CASSPRRDTQYF.